These T cell receptor beta chains were read from a single sample in a study of beta chain features in type 1 diabetes. The assay was immunoSEQ multiplex PCR, and TCRdb's table has in-frame clones only and misses some. Of about 290,000 clones in the sample, roughly 8% are singletons; the top ten hold roughly 1%. Specimen: central memory CD4+ T cells from blood. The source of these receptors is a woman between 18 and 29 years old in good health. Each CDR3 is given with its conserved first and last residue.

v_call: TRBV7-9
cdr3_aa: CASSYEVGGYTF

v_call: TRBV9
cdr3_aa: CASTRFGGATEAFF

v_call: TRBV4-3
cdr3_aa: CASSHLAGANTGELFF

v_call: TRBV27
cdr3_aa: CASSLSPGDTQYF

v_call: TRBV21-1
cdr3_aa: CASRGGNTEAFF

v_call: TRBV7-2
cdr3_aa: CASSADRTTASYEQYF

v_call: TRBV29-1
cdr3_aa: CSVGGSQYGYTF

v_call: TRBV7-2
cdr3_aa: CASSRTGFNQPQHF

v_call: TRBV7-3
cdr3_aa: CASRAVSGNTIYF

v_call: TRBV7-2
cdr3_aa: CASSTSTGPVGHYTF

v_call: TRBV18
cdr3_aa: CASSPKQIYGYTF

v_call: TRBV15
cdr3_aa: CATSRDPTQPQHF

v_call: TRBV11-2
cdr3_aa: CASRRLPGQAINEQFF

v_call: TRBV30
cdr3_aa: CAWSAQDYQPQHF

v_call: TRBV7-9
cdr3_aa: CASSSATDTQYF

v_call: TRBV5-4
cdr3_aa: CASSSGGGDQPQHF

v_call: TRBV11-1
cdr3_aa: CASSFDRGLDYEQYF

v_call: TRBV6-6
cdr3_aa: CASSYWGGETQYF

v_call: TRBV5-4
cdr3_aa: CASSLGGAAGNTIYF

v_call: TRBV5-1
cdr3_aa: CASSLSDRRGYTF

v_call: TRBV5-6
cdr3_aa: CASSGGRGIQYF

v_call: TRBV29-1
cdr3_aa: CSVIKGVDTQYF

v_call: TRBV7-8
cdr3_aa: CASSGNSRGGETQYF

v_call: TRBV6-5
cdr3_aa: CASDLAPNTGELFF

v_call: TRBV2
cdr3_aa: CASSGQGNQPQHF

v_call: TRBV4-1
cdr3_aa: CASSQVTGITEAFF

v_call: TRBV5-1
cdr3_aa: CASSLVASGGVYEQYF

v_call: TRBV28
cdr3_aa: CASIRGTGANVLTF

v_call: TRBV10-3
cdr3_aa: CAISEQGDSYEQYF

v_call: TRBV10-3
cdr3_aa: CAISLTNTPNEQYF

v_call: TRBV28
cdr3_aa: CASTRGVGETQYF

v_call: TRBV28
cdr3_aa: CASTSLLGHRPLHF

v_call: TRBV5-6
cdr3_aa: CASSLERGLEAFF

v_call: TRBV5-4
cdr3_aa: CASGLPGQGNYGYTF

v_call: TRBV6-6
cdr3_aa: CASTVGYQPQHF

v_call: TRBV11-2
cdr3_aa: CASSLFRGDTQYF

v_call: TRBV7-9
cdr3_aa: CASSLAIGDTQYF

v_call: TRBV2
cdr3_aa: CASSDWGNSNQPQHF

v_call: TRBV9
cdr3_aa: CASSVGIDTQYF

v_call: TRBV19
cdr3_aa: CASKDGSSGNTIYF

v_call: TRBV11-2
cdr3_aa: CASSLTSGGASEQFF

v_call: TRBV7-2
cdr3_aa: CASSFSSDLPGANVLTF

v_call: TRBV7-9
cdr3_aa: CASSLADRPTDTQYF

v_call: TRBV5-8
cdr3_aa: CASSFRLAGYNEQFF

v_call: TRBV25-1
cdr3_aa: CASIGRSATNEKLFF

v_call: TRBV28
cdr3_aa: CASRVLEAGGGTQYF

v_call: TRBV7-9
cdr3_aa: CASSLGTTGSYGYTF

v_call: TRBV19
cdr3_aa: CASSDQGSYGYTF

v_call: TRBV5-1
cdr3_aa: CASSPVDGRNSPLHF

v_call: TRBV7-3
cdr3_aa: CASSPSGGASNEQFF

v_call: TRBV7-8
cdr3_aa: CASSPPSWGTEAFF

v_call: TRBV6-5
cdr3_aa: CASSPRGNYGYTF

v_call: TRBV11-2
cdr3_aa: CASSPTEGWIVQYF

v_call: TRBV19
cdr3_aa: CASSISGTTSGDPDTQYF

v_call: TRBV25-1
cdr3_aa: CASSPDGGNYGYTF

v_call: TRBV7-9
cdr3_aa: CASSSRAPGEKLFF

v_call: TRBV7-8
cdr3_aa: CASSLGQAIDYGYTF

v_call: TRBV29-1
cdr3_aa: CSAAGQAYNEQFF

v_call: TRBV7-2
cdr3_aa: CASGSSGIYNEQFF